These 6 T cell receptor beta chains came from one sample sequenced in a study of control samples from healthy donors and cancer patients. Only in-frame clones appear in the TCRdb table, and some are missing; sequencing was by immunoSEQ multiplex PCR. The sample holds about 77,000 clones, around 92% seen once. The specimen sequenced was blood. The source of these receptors is a woman aged 60-70 years in good health.

The chain recombines TRBV5-1 with TRBJ1-6; TRBD1 agrees at 7 bases. Germline V gene lookup returns CDR1 SGHRS and CDR2 YFSETQ. The CDR3 is 14 residues long. V shed 7 bases and J 6 bases; nucleotides not matched to a gene: 7. CDR3 bases: TGCGCCAGCTCTCCGGGACAGACTAATTCACCCCTCCACTTT. Protein product: CASSPGQTNSPLHF.

This chain connects TRBV28 to TRBJ2-3, with 8 bases that match TRBD1. Germline-derived CDR1 and CDR2 are MDHEN and SYDVKM. The CDR3 is 14 residues long. The V segment lost 4 bases and the J segment 3 bases; nucleotides outside the gene matches: 3. CDR3 loop: CASSSGGGTDTQYF. The CDR3 nucleotides read TGTGCCAGCAGTTCAGGGGGCGGGACAGATACGCAGTATTTT.

This chain links TRBV7-2 with TRBJ2-1; TRBD1 aligns across 8 bases. The V segment lost 5 bases and the J segment 4 bases; nucleotides outside the gene matches: 10. The CDR3 spans 16 residues. The germline CDR1 and CDR2 sequences are SGHTA and FQGNSA. The CDR3 DNA is TGTGCCAGCAGCGCCACCGGGACAGGATTTTACAATGAGCAGTTCTTC. It codes for CASSATGTGFYNEQFF.

This chain links TRBV12-3 or TRBV12-4 with TRBJ1-1, with D hard to call. Trimming cost V 4 bases and J 2 bases, with 8 bases left between them. The CDR3 contains 13 residues. The DNA for the CDR3 is TGTGCCAGCAGTTCACAGACTAACACTGAAGCTTTCTTT. Protein product: CASSSQTNTEAFF.

The chain joins TRBV10-3 to TRBJ1-2; D is perhaps TRBD1 (5 bases). V lost 1 base, J lost 4 bases, and 7 bases lay in between. CDR1 ENHRY and CDR2 SYGVKD come from the germline V gene. There are 13 residues in the CDR3. CDR3 DNA sequence: TGTGCCATCAGTGAGTTCGGGGGCTATGGCTACACCTTC. Translation gives CAISEFGGYGYTF.

The gene calls are TRBV28 and TRBJ2-7; the match to TRBD2 covers 7 bases. There are 15 residues in the CDR3. V lost 2 bases, J lost 2 bases, and 6 bases stayed unmatched. The germline V gene encodes CDR1 MDHEN and CDR2 SYDVKM. The CDR3 sequence: CASSLRVAGPYEQYF. The CDR3 DNA follows: TGTGCCAGCAGTTTAAGGGTAGCGGGTCCCTACGAGCAGTACTTC.